These 8 T cell receptor beta chains originate from one sample sequenced in a study of metastatic and nonmetastatic thyroid tumors. All patients were treatment-naive before thyroid surgery. TCRdb reanalyzed the PCR reads with MiXCR. The data hold 75,000 to 100,000 clones, with approximately 11% observed a single time. The sample taken for sequencing was blood. These receptors were collected from a female donor with papillary thyroid cancer or a benign thyroid nodule (not recorded which). Some clones in this sample may be carry-over from other donors' samples.

The chain has TRBV24-1 and TRBJ2-1; TRBD1 is a possible D gene (6 bases). Trimming stripped 3 bases from V and 5 bases from J, with 19 bases between. This CDR3 spans 17 amino acids. Germline CDR1 reads KGHDR; CDR2 reads SFDVKD. CDR3 sequence: CATSDPTPGAYDNEQFF. DNA for the CDR3: TGTGCCACCAGTGATCCCACTCCAGGGGCCTACGACAATGAGCAGTTCTTC.

This clone was detected once. The V call is TRBV20-1, the J call TRBJ2-7, with D perhaps matching TRBD1 (7 bases). Trimming shortened V by 2 bases and J by 7 bases, and 12 bases separated the two germline ends. The V gene's germline CDR1 is DFQATT and CDR2 SNEGSKA (reference sequence). There are 12 residues in the CDR3. In DNA, the CDR3 is TGCAGTGCTAGATTCTCAGGGGGGGAGCAGTACTTC. This codes for CSARFSGGEQYF.

This clone was counted ten times or more. The rearrangement uses TRBV7-9 and TRBJ1-2; tentatively, D is TRBD1 (6 bases). This CDR3 comprises 12 residues. The V end lost 5 bases, the J end lost 7 bases, and 11 bases lay between the germline ends. Germline lookup yields CDR1 SEHNR and CDR2 FQNEAQ (reference sequence). The DNA for the CDR3 is TGTGCCAGCAGCGCAAACAGGGTTGGCTACACCTTC. It encodes CASSANRVGYTF.

Ten or more counts support this clone. J is TRBJ2-3 and V is TRBV7-2; D may be TRBD2 (6 bases). V was shortened by 4 bases and J by 0 bases, with 11 bases between the two germline ends. CDR1 is SGHTA and CDR2 is FQGNSA in the germline V gene. The CDR3 extends over 15 amino acids. CDR3 sequence: CASSSGGPSTDTQYF. The CDR3 bases are TGTGCCAGCAGCTCCGGAGGGCCGAGCACAGATACGCAGTATTTT.

Ten or more counts support this clone. The rearrangement uses TRBV4-2 and TRBJ1-1, with 10 bases lining up with TRBD1. The J segment lost 0 bases and the V segment lost 4 bases, leaving 5 bases of the junction unmatched. The germline CDR1 and CDR2 sequences are LGHNA and YNFKEQ. The CDR3 runs 16 residues. The CDR3 protein is CASSLRDRGMNTEAFF. The CDR3 nucleotides read TGTGCCAGCAGCCTCCGGGACAGGGGCATGAACACTGAAGCTTTCTTT.

The sample holds many counts of this clone. The rearrangement uses TRBV11-1 and TRBJ1-1, with D perhaps TRBD1 (5 bases). V lost 1 base, J lost 1 base, and 13 bases lay in between. The CDR3 contains 16 residues. CDR1 and CDR2 from the germline V gene are SGHAT and FQDESV (reference sequence). The CDR3 loop reads CASSLVGSGGNTEAFF. In nucleotides, the CDR3 is TGTGCCAGCAGCTTAGTTGGATCTGGGGGGAACACTGAAGCTTTCTTT.

This clone was seen at least ten times. The gene calls are TRBV20-1 and TRBJ2-2, with D perhaps TRBD2 (6 bases). Trimming removed 2 bases from V and 8 bases from J, with 24 bases in between. CDR1 is DFQATT, CDR2 SNEGSKA, per germline (reference sequence). There are 17 residues in the CDR3. DNA of the CDR3: TGCAGTGCTAGAATCTCGGTTGGGTTGGAGGGCTCTGGGGAGCTGTTTTTT. Its translation: CSARISVGLEGSGELFF.

This clone was picked up many times. This rearrangement joins TRBV20-1 to TRBJ2-1; 12 bases align to TRBD2. CDR3 length: 17 residues. The V gene end was trimmed by 4 bases and the J gene end by 8 bases; junction bases not matched to a gene: 15. Germline CDR1 is DFQATT and CDR2 is SNEGSKA (reference sequence). Written as DNA, the CDR3 is TGCAGTGCTACCCGTCCCCTAGCGGGAGGGGGTGGGGATGAGCAGTTCTTC. Translating gives CSATRPLAGGGGDEQFF.